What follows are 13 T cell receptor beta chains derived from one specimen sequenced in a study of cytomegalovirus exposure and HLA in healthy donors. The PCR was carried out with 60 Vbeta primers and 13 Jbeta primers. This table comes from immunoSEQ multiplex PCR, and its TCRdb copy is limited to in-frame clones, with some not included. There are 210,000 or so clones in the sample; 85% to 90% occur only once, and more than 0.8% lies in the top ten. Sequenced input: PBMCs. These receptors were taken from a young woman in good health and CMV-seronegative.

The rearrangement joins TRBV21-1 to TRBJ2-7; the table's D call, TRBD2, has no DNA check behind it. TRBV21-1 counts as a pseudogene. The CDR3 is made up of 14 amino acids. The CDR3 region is CASSLDEVTHEQYF. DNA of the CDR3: TGTGCCAGCAGCCTCGACGAGGTAACCCACGAGCAGTACTTC.

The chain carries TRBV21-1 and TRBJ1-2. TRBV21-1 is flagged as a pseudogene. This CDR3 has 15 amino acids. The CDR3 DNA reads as TGTGCCAGCAGCAAAGGAAGGAGGGGACGGGGGGGCTACACCTTC. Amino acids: CASSKGRRGRGGYTF.

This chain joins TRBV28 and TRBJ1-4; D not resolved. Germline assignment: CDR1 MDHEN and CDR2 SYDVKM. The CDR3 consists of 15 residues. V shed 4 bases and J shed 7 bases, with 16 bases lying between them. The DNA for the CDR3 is TGTGCCAGCAGTTATTCAGGAGGTGGCAGTGAAAAACTGTTTTTT. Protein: CASSYSGGGSEKLFF.

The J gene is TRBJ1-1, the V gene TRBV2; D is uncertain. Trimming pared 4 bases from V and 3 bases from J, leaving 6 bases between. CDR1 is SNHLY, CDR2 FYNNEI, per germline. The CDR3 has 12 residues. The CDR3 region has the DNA TGTGCCAGCAGTGGAGGGTACACTGAAGCTTTCTTT. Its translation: CASSGGYTEAFF.

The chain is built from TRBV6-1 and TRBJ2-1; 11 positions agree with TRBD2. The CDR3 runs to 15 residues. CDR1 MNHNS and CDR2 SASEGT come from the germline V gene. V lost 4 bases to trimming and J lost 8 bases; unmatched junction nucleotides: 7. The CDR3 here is CASSGSGGASDEQFF. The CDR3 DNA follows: TGTGCCAGCAGTGGTAGCGGGGGGGCCTCGGATGAGCAGTTCTTC.

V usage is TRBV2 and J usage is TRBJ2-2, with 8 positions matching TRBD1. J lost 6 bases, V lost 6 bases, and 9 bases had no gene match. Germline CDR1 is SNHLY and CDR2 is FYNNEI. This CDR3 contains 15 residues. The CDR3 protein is CASRKDRGRAGELFF. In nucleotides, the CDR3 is TGTGCCAGCAGGAAAGACAGGGGTCGCGCCGGGGAGCTGTTTTTT.

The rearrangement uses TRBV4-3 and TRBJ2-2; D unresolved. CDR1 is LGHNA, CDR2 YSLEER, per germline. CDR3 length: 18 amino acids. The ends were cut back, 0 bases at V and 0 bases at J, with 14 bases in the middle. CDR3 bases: TGCGCCAGCAGCCAAGAGGCTTTGGTTCAGACGAACACCGGGGAGCTGTTTTTT. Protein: CASSQEALVQTNTGELFF.

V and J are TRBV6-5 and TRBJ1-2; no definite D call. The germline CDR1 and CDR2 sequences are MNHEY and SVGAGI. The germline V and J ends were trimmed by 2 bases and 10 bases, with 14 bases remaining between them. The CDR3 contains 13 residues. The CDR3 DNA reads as TGTGCCAGCAGTTACGAGGGTTTAGATGTCTACACCTTC. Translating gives CASSYEGLDVYTF.

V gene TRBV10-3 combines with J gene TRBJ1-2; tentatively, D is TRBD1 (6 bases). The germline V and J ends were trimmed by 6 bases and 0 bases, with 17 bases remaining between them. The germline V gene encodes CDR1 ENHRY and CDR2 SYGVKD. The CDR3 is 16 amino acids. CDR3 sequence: CAIRSGGAGPNYGYTF. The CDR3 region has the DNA TGTGCCATCAGGTCTGGGGGGGCAGGGCCTAACTATGGCTACACCTTC.

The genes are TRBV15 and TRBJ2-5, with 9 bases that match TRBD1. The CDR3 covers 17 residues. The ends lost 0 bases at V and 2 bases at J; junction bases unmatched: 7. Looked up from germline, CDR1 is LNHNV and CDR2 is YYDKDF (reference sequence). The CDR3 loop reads CATSRDTNRGPQETQYF. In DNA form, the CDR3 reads TGTGCCACCAGCAGAGATACTAACAGGGGGCCACAAGAGACCCAGTACTTC.

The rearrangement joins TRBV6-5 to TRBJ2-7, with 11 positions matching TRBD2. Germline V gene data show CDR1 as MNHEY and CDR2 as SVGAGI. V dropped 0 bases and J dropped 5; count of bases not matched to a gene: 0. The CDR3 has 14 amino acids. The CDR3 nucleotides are TGTGCCAGCAGTTACTCGACTAGCGGGAACGAGCAGTACTTC. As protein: CASSYSTSGNEQYF.

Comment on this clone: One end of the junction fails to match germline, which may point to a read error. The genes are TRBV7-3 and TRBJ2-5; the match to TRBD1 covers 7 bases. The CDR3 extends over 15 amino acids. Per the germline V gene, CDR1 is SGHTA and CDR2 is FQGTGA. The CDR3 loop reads CASSPLGQLQEAQYF. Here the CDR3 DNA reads TGTGCCAGCAGCCCTCTGGGACAGCTCCAAGAGGCCCAGTACTTC.

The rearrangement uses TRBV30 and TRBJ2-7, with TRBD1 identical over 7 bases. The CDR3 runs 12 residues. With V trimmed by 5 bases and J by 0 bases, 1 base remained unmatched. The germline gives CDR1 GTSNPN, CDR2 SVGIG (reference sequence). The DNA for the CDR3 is TGTGCCTGGGGACAGGACTCCTACGAGCAGTACTTC. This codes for CAWGQDSYEQYF.